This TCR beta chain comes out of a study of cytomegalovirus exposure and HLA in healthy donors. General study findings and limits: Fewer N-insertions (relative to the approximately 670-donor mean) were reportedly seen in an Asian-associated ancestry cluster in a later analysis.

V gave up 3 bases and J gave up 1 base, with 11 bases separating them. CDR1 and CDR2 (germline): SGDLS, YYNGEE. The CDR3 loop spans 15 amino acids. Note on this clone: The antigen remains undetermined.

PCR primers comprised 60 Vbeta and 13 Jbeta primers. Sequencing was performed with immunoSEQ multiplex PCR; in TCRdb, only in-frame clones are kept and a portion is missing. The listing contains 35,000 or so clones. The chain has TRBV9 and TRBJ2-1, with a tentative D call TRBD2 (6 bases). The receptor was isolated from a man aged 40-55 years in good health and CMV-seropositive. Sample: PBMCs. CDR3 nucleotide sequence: TGTGCCAGCAGCGCCGCGGGGAATTCCTACAATGAGCAGTTCTTC. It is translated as CASSAAGNSYNEQFF.